These T cell receptor beta chains were read from a single sample in a study of T cell responses to AZD1222 COVID-19 vaccine. Here immunoSEQ multiplex PCR was the method, and the copy in TCRdb shows in-frame clones only, minus some. Here the sample spans about 130,000 clones, roughly 92% being singletons. The sample here was peripheral blood, taken 28 days after the second AZD1222 dose. These receptors all stem from an adult who received the AZD1222 COVID-19 vaccine. CDR3s include the opening cysteine and the closing phenylalanine or tryptophan. D genes are given only for firm matches. Only some rows state a clone size, as once, few, many or a class for expanded clones.

>TRBJ1-1|TRBV18|NA|13|NA
TGTGCCAGCTCACTGACAGGCCCCGAGGGGGCTTTCTTT
CASSLTGPEGAFF
>TRBJ1-4|TRBV15|NA|18|NA
TGTGCCACCAGCTCCCGAACCCACAGTGGGGGGACTAATGAAAAACTGTTTTTT
CATSSRTHSGGTNEKLFF
>TRBJ1-4|TRBV5-1|TRBD1|14|NA
TGCGCCAGCAGCTTGGGCGGGACAGATGAAAAACTGTTTTTT
CASSLGGTDEKLFF
>TRBJ2-3|TRBV11-2|NA|14|NA
TGTGCCAGCAGCTTGGGAAGACACACAGATACGCAGTATTTT
CASSLGRHTDTQYF
>TRBJ2-7|TRBV7-9|NA|14|NA
TGTGCCAGCAGCTTATGGGACAACTCCTACGAGCAGTACTTC
CASSLWDNSYEQYF
>TRBJ1-5|TRBV7-2|NA|17|few
TGTGCCAGCAGCCTTAAGCGGTTGGGGACGGGCAATCAGCCCCAGCATTTT
CASSLKRLGTGNQPQHF
>TRBJ2-5|TRBV3-1/TRBV3-2|NA|13|NA
TGTGCCAGCAGCAAGACAGCAGAAGAGACCCAGTACTTC
CASSKTAEETQYF
>TRBJ1-3|TRBV6-1|TRBD1|18|NA
TGTGCCAGCAGTGAACTTAGTCACAGGGGCAACTCTGGAAACACCATATATTTT
CASSELSHRGNSGNTIYF
>TRBJ2-5|TRBV7-3|NA|14|NA
TGTGCCAGCAGCTATTTCGGGCTCGGCGAGACCCAGTACTTC
CASSYFGLGETQYF
>TRBJ1-6|TRBV14|TRBD1|14|NA
TGTGCCAGCAGCGTAACAGGGGGTTATGGACCCCTCCACTTT
CASSVTGGYGPLHF
>TRBJ1-6|TRBV30|TRBD1|16|few
TGTGCCTGGAGCCGTCCGGGACAGGGAAGAAATTCACCCCTCCACTTT
CAWSRPGQGRNSPLHF
>TRBJ1-2|TRBV3-1/TRBV3-2|NA|14|NA
TGTGCCAGCAGCCAAGGGACGGCGGTCTATGGCTACACCTTC
CASSQGTAVYGYTF
>TRBJ1-6|TRBV7-8|NA|15|once
TGTGCCAGCAGCTTAGAAGGGGGTAGTGATTCACCCCTCCACTTT
CASSLEGGSDSPLHF
>TRBJ1-1|TRBV7-3|NA|14|NA
TGTGCCAGCAGCTCCCGCGGGGGTGACACTGAAGCTTTCTTT
CASSSRGGDTEAFF
>TRBJ2-2|TRBV27|NA|15|few
TGTGCCAGCAGTCGCGGCCACGGGTCGAACGGGGAGCTGTTTTTT
CASSRGHGSNGELFF
>TRBJ1-2|TRBV11-2|TRBD1|14|NA
TGTGCCAGCAGCTTACGGCCACAGGGGAATGGCTACACCTTC
CASSLRPQGNGYTF
>TRBJ1-2|TRBV7-6|NA|15|NA
TGTGCCAGCAGCTTAGGGTCAGGGGAAAGTGGCGGCTACACCTTC
CASSLGSGESGGYTF
>TRBJ2-5|TRBV13|NA|15|NA
TGTGCCAGCAGCTTAAAAGGGGGGGGAGCTGAGACCCAGTACTTC
CASSLKGGGAETQYF
>TRBJ2-1|TRBV7-3|TRBD2|13|NA
TGTGCCAGCAGCCGAGGACTAGCCAATGAGCAGTTCTTC
CASSRGLANEQFF
>TRBJ1-2|TRBV6-5|NA|12|NA
TGTGCCAGCAGTAAGCAGGGGTATGGCTACACCTTC
CASSKQGYGYTF
>TRBJ2-1|TRBV7-2|NA|15|NA
TGTGCCAGCAGCTTAGCGGGAGTGAGGTACAATGAGCAGTTCTTC
CASSLAGVRYNEQFF
>TRBJ1-1|TRBV6-1|NA|14|NA
TGTGCCAGCAGTGACCAGGTGTGGGACACTGAAGCTTTCTTT
CASSDQVWDTEAFF
>TRBJ2-2|TRBV7-8|TRBD1|13|NA
TGTGCCACGACAGGGGGGAACACCGGGGAGCTGTTTTTT
CATTGGNTGELFF
>TRBJ2-5|TRBV6-1|NA|13|NA
TGTGCCAGCAGTGACGCAGCCCTCCGGGCCGGACACTTC
CASSDAALRAGHF
>TRBJ2-1|TRBV7-9|NA|14|NA
TGTGCCAGCAGCTTGGAGGGGGGCTTCAATGAGCAGTTCTTC
CASSLEGGFNEQFF
>TRBJ2-7|TRBV18|NA|16|NA
TGTGCCACCACGTCTGGGGGCCCACGGTCGGGCTACGAGCAGTACTTC
CATTSGGPRSGYEQYF
>TRBJ1-1|TRBV18|NA|14|NA
TGTGCCAGCTCACCGTGGGTTGAGAACACTGAAGCTTTCTTT
CASSPWVENTEAFF
>TRBJ2-7|TRBV7-9|NA|16|NA
TGTGCCAGCAGCACACAGGGTGGGTCCTTCACAGGCGAGCAGTACTTC
CASSTQGGSFTGEQYF
>TRBJ1-5|TRBV19|NA|14|NA
TGTGCCAGTAGTATTAAAGGGGGCAATCAGCCCCAGCATTTT
CASSIKGGNQPQHF
>TRBJ1-4|TRBV30|NA|12|few
TGTGCCTGGCTGACTACGAGTGAAAAACTGTTTTTT
CAWLTTSEKLFF
>TRBJ2-1|TRBV3-1/TRBV3-2|NA|14|NA
TGTGCCAGCAGCCAAGTGGGTGGGGGCCATGAGCAGTTCTTC
CASSQVGGGHEQFF
>TRBJ1-5|TRBV5-1|NA|13|NA
TGCGCCAGCAGCTTTGAGGGAAGCCAGCCCCAGCATTTT
CASSFEGSQPQHF
>TRBJ1-1|TRBV3-1/TRBV3-2|NA|13|NA
TGTGCCAGCAGCCATGTTTCGAACACTGAAGCTTTCTTT
CASSHVSNTEAFF
>TRBJ1-2|TRBV4-2|NA|18|NA
TGTGCCAGCAGCCAACCCCCCGGGGCGGGGGGTTCAGACTATGGCTACACCTTC
CASSQPPGAGGSDYGYTF
>TRBJ2-1|TRBV6-2/TRBV6-3|TRBD2|18|NA
TGTGCCAGCAGTTACAAGAGAGGGCTAGCGGGCGATTACAATGAGCAGTTCTTC
CASSYKRGLAGDYNEQFF
>TRBJ2-3|TRBV5-1|TRBD2|14|NA
TGCGCCAGCAAGGGGACTACTCTCACAGATACGCAGTATTTT
CASKGTTLTDTQYF
>TRBJ1-3|TRBV3-1/TRBV3-2|NA|13|NA
TGTGCCAGCAGCCAAGATCTGGGAAACACCATATATTTT
CASSQDLGNTIYF
>TRBJ2-7|TRBV28|NA|14|NA
TGTGCCAGCAGTTTTAGGGGGAGGGCCGACGAGCAGTACTTC
CASSFRGRADEQYF
>TRBJ2-5|TRBV30|TRBD1|15|once
TGTGCCTGGAGTGTAGGGACAGGGGGGCGAGAGACCCAGTACTTC
CAWSVGTGGRETQYF
>TRBJ2-1|TRBV25-1|NA|13|NA
TGTGCCAGCAGTGAATTGCTGGGAGGTGAGCAGTTCTTC
CASSELLGGEQFF
>TRBJ2-5|TRBV7-8|TRBD1|17|NA
TGTGCCAGCAGCTTGGCTCCGGGACAGGGGGGCCAAGAGACCCAGTACTTC
CASSLAPGQGGQETQYF
>TRBJ1-2|TRBV18|NA|17|NA
TGTGCCAGCTCACCAATGGCAGGATTGAACCTCCCCTATGGCTACACCTTC
CASSPMAGLNLPYGYTF
>TRBJ1-2|TRBV28|TRBD1|14|NA
TGTGCCAGCAGACTCGGACAGGCTAACTATGGCTACACCTTC
CASRLGQANYGYTF
>TRBJ1-6|TRBV6-6|NA|15|NA
TGTGCCAGCACCTCTACGTGGAATACGGGTTCACCCCTCCACTTT
CASTSTWNTGSPLHF
>TRBJ1-1|TRBV7-2|NA|14|NA
TGTGCCAGCAGCACATTCAGGGAAAACACTGAAGCTTTCTTT
CASSTFRENTEAFF
>TRBJ2-5|TRBV19|NA|14|once
TGTGCCAGTAGTAGGGTTCAAAAAGGGGAGACCCAGTACTTC
CASSRVQKGETQYF
>TRBJ2-7|TRBV11-3|NA|15|NA
TGTGCCAGCAGCTTAAAGCCAGGGACCCCCCACGAGCAGTACTTC
CASSLKPGTPHEQYF
>TRBJ2-1|TRBV19|TRBD2|15|NA
TGTGCCAGTAGCGACCCCGGGACTAGCATCGATGAGCAGTTCTTC
CASSDPGTSIDEQFF
>TRBJ2-7|TRBV28|NA|16|NA
TGTGCCAGCAGTTTTTCCGCCCGCGAATTCTCCTACGAGCAGTACTTC
CASSFSAREFSYEQYF
>TRBJ2-7|TRBV4-3|NA|15|NA
TGCGCCAGCAGCCGGGGGATTGGTAGGGTTGACGAGCAGTACTTC
CASSRGIGRVDEQYF
>TRBJ1-2|TRBV12-3/TRBV12-4|TRBD1|12|once
TGTGCCAGCAGAAACAGGGGGCGCGGCTACACCTTC
CASRNRGRGYTF
>TRBJ1-2|TRBV19|NA|14|NA
TGTGCCAGCCGAAGAGGAGAGGCTAACTATGGCTACACCTTC
CASRRGEANYGYTF
>TRBJ2-2|TRBV10-3|TRBD1|15|NA
TGTGCCATCAGCTCCGGGACAGGGGCCGCCGGGGAGCTGTTTTTT
CAISSGTGAAGELFF
>TRBJ2-7|TRBV5-1|NA|14|NA
TGCGCCAGCAGCTCCAGGGGCTCTGGGGGAGAGCAGTACTTC
CASSSRGSGGEQYF
>TRBJ1-2|TRBV2|TRBD1|14|NA
TGTGCCAGCAGGGGCTCAGGGGGCGACTATGGCTACACCTTC
CASRGSGGDYGYTF
>TRBJ2-5|TRBV7-6|NA|15|NA
TGTGCCAGCAGCCCCAGGTTGGGGTGGTTGGAGACCCAGTACTTC
CASSPRLGWLETQYF
>TRBJ2-7|TRBV19|NA|13|NA
TGTGCCAGTAGTATAGATCGAGGGTACGAGCAGTACTTC
CASSIDRGYEQYF
>TRBJ1-2|TRBV7-6|TRBD1|15|NA
TGTGCCAGCAGCCTTAACCAGGGGGCGGAGAATGGCTACACCTTC
CASSLNQGAENGYTF